Described below is a single T cell receptor beta chain sequence and its context. These data belong to a study of cytomegalovirus exposure and HLA in healthy donors. Primers for the PCR totalled 60 Vbeta and 13 Jbeta. The protocol was immunoSEQ multiplex PCR, while the TCRdb copy is restricted to in-frame clones and leaves out a portion. The sample records some 110,000 clones, about four fifths being singletons. Germline V gives CDR1 SNHLY, CDR2 FYNNEI. The ends were cut back, 10 bases at V and 9 bases at J, with 21 bases in the middle. The CDR3 spans 13 residues. The V and J genes are TRBV2 and TRBJ2-5; a possible D gene is TRBD2 (5 bases). Sequencing was done on a sample of PBMCs. This clonotype was obtained from a young man in good health and CMV-seropositive. CDR3 sequence reads: CANLPDWFGAQYF. CDR3 coding DNA: TGTGCCAACTTACCCGACTGGTTCGGGGCCCAGTACTTC.